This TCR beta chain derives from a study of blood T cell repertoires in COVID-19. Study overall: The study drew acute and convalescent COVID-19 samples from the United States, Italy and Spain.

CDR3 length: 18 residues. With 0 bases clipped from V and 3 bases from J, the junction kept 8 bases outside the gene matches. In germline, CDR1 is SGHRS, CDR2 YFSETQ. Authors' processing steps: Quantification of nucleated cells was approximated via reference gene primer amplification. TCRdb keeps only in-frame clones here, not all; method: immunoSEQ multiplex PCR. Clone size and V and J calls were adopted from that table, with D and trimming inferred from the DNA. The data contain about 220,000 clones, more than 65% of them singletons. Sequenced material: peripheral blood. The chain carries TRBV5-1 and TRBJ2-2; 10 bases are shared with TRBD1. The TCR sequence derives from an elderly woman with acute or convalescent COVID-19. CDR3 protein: CASSLVPGQGLHTGELFF. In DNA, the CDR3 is TGCGCCAGCAGCTTGGTTCCGGGACAGGGGCTACACACCGGGGAGCTGTTTTTT. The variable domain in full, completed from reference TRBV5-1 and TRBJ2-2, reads KAGVTQTPRYLIKTRGQQVTLSCSPISGHRSVSWYQQTPGQGLQFLFEYFSETQRNKGNFPGRFSGRQFSNSRSEMNVSTLELGDSALYLCASSLVPGQGLHTGELFFGEGSRLTVL.